This entry lists 22 T cell receptor beta chains sequenced from one sample in a study of CD8 T cells in Susac syndrome. The authors reverse transcribed roughly 0.45 to 1 ug RNA with random hexamers. TCRdb reanalysed the immunoSEQ multiplex PCR reads using MiXCR and keeps one entry per CDR3 protein. The table includes tens of thousands of distinct CDR3 sequences, approximately 93% detected once. Material: CD8+ T cells from PBMCs. The receptor set was obtained from a human donor with Susac syndrome.

The rearrangement links TRBV13 to TRBJ1-1, with 9 nucleotides matching TRBD1. This CDR3 spans 13 amino acids. The germline CDR1 and CDR2 sequences are PRHDT and FYEKMQ (reference sequence). Unmatched junction bases numbered 5, after V lost 1 base and J lost 11 bases. This CDR3 reads CASSLEGTGSAFF. The CDR3 coding sequence is TGTGCCAGCAGCTTAGAAGGGACAGGGTCGGCTTTCTTT.

The chain is built from TRBV28 and TRBJ1-5, with a tentative D call TRBD1 (5 bases). Trimming stripped 7 bases from V and 2 bases from J, with 18 bases between. Per germline, CDR1 MDHEN and CDR2 SYDVKM. This CDR3 contains 16 residues. This CDR3 reads CASTSMVGEGNQPQHF. CDR3 DNA: TGTGCCAGCACTTCGATGGTGGGGGAGGGCAATCAGCCCCAGCATTTT.

The V gene is TRBV10-3, the J gene TRBJ2-7; D gene uncertain. The CDR3 contains 16 residues. Germline loops: CDR1 ENHRY, CDR2 SYGVKD. Trimming stripped 0 bases from V and 2 bases from J, with 14 bases between. CDR3 in DNA: TGTGCCATCAGTGAGTCAATAGGAGCGAAAACCTACGAGCAGTACTTC. Its protein is CAISESIGAKTYEQYF.

The chain links TRBV28 to TRBJ1-1; no clear D gene. There are 14 residues in the CDR3. Trimming took 6 bases from V and 0 from J, leaving 11 bases between them. CDR1 is MDHEN and CDR2 is SYDVKM in the germline V gene. Written as DNA, the CDR3 is TGTGCCAGCAGGCGCGGGATCATGAACACTGAAGCTTTCTTT. Its translation: CASRRGIMNTEAFF.

The chain joins TRBV6-1 to TRBJ2-3; 12 positions agree with TRBD2. The CDR3 is made up of 17 amino acids. Unmatched junction bases numbered 11, after V lost 5 bases and J lost 5 bases. Germline V CDR1 and CDR2: MNHNS, SASEGT. The CDR3 coding sequence is TGTGCCAGCAGTAGTTGGTCTAGCGGGGGGGCTAAAGATACGCAGTATTTT. This gives the protein CASSSWSSGGAKDTQYF.

This clonotype was seen a few times. The J gene is TRBJ2-1, the V gene TRBV5-1; 8 nucleotides line up with TRBD2. Germline values: CDR1 SGHRS, CDR2 YFSETQ. Trimming took 3 bases from V and 2 from J; bases not matched to a gene: 7. The CDR3 totals 16 residues. This chain's CDR3 is CASSSTGTRAYNEQFF. CDR3 sequence (DNA): TGCGCCAGCAGCTCCACCGGGACTAGGGCCTACAATGAGCAGTTCTTC.

CDR3 bases: TGTGCCAGCAGTTTAAATGAGGCGGGGTTAGATACGCAGTATTTT. Translating it yields CASSLNEAGLDTQYF. The rearrangement uses TRBV12-3 or TRBV12-4 and TRBJ2-3; tentative D call: TRBD2 (6 bases). The V end lost 2 bases, the J end lost 5 bases, and 14 bases lay between the germline ends. The CDR3 is 15 residues long.

The chain couples TRBV20-1 to TRBJ2-1; 7 bases are shared with TRBD2. Germline CDR1 reads DFQATT; CDR2 reads SNEGSKA (reference sequence). Trimming at V came to 5 bases and at J to 0 bases, leaving 10 bases not matched to a gene. The CDR3 has 16 amino acids. This chain's CDR3 is CSAPPPAGLSYNEQFF. CDR3 sequence (DNA): TGCAGTGCTCCCCCTCCAGCGGGGCTCTCCTACAATGAGCAGTTCTTC.

J is TRBJ2-5 and V is TRBV7-9, with D possibly matching TRBD1 (5 bases). V gave up 5 bases and J gave up 1 base, with 11 bases separating them. Germline V gives CDR1 SEHNR, CDR2 FQNEAQ (reference sequence). The CDR3 is made up of 14 amino acids. CDR3 sequence reads: CASSLGQIQETQYF. The DNA for the CDR3 is TGTGCCAGCAGCCTGGGGCAGATCCAAGAGACCCAGTACTTC.

This rearrangement joins TRBV5-1 to TRBJ1-1, with D unclear. Per the germline V gene, CDR1 is SGHRS and CDR2 is YFSETQ. V lost 3 bases and J 3 bases, leaving 9 bases between the germline ends. This CDR3 has 13 amino acids. CDR3 loop: CASSSDGYTEAFF. For the CDR3, the DNA is TGCGCCAGCAGCTCCGACGGGTACACTGAAGCTTTCTTT.

The chain couples TRBV20-1 to TRBJ1-1, with D perhaps TRBD1 (6 bases). The V gene's germline CDR1 is DFQATT and CDR2 SNEGSKA (reference sequence). The V end was cut by 3 bases, the J end by 4 bases, with 21 bases between. This CDR3 has 16 amino acids. CDR3 loop: CSASNGGAGWRTEAFF. In DNA form, the CDR3 reads TGCAGTGCTAGTAACGGGGGGGCAGGGTGGCGCACTGAAGCTTTCTTT.

The chain joins TRBV5-1 to TRBJ2-2; the D gene is possibly TRBD1 (6 bases). CDR1 is SGHRS and CDR2 is YFSETQ in the germline V gene. This CDR3 region has 14 residues. The ends were cut back, 4 bases at V and 2 bases at J, with 9 bases in the middle. The CDR3 coding sequence is TGCGCCAGCAGCGTACAGGGTAACACCGGGGAGCTGTTTTTT. Translated: CASSVQGNTGELFF.

The V call is TRBV13, the J call TRBJ2-7, with D possibly being TRBD2 (6 bases). Germline CDR1 reads PRHDT; CDR2 reads FYEKMQ (reference sequence). The CDR3 runs 13 residues. Trimming shortened V by 1 base and J by 5 bases, and 9 bases separated the two germline ends. CDR3 protein: CASSLVRGNEQYF. The CDR3 region has the DNA TGTGCCAGCAGCTTAGTGCGGGGAAACGAGCAGTACTTC. Filled out from reference TRBV13 and TRBJ2-7, the complete variable domain reads AAGVIQSPRHLIKEKRETATLKCYPIPRHDTVYWYQQGPGQDPQFLISFYEKMQSDKGSIPDRFSAQQFSDYHSELNMSSLELGDSALYFCASSLVRGNEQYFGPGTRLTVT.

The chain uses TRBV7-9 and TRBJ2-5; TRBD1 might be the D (6 bases). Trimming pared 5 bases from V and 1 base from J, leaving 11 bases between. The CDR3 contains 14 residues. The germline CDR1 and CDR2 sequences are SEHNR and FQNEAQ (reference sequence). Written as DNA, the CDR3 is TGTGCCAGCAGCCTAGGACAGCTCCAAGAGACCCAGTACTTC. This gives the protein CASSLGQLQETQYF.

This chain uses TRBV7-9 with TRBJ1-5, with D tentatively TRBD1 (5 bases). Germline V lookup: CDR1 SEHNR, CDR2 FQNEAQ (reference sequence). The CDR3 consists of 16 residues. Trimming removed 2 bases from V and 4 bases from J, with 15 bases in between. The CDR3 region is CASSLSRVGGNQPQHF. The CDR3 DNA reads as TGTGCCAGCAGCTTAAGCAGGGTGGGAGGGAATCAGCCCCAGCATTTT.

The chain carries TRBV2 and TRBJ2-5; D not certain. The CDR3 consists of 14 residues. V dropped 7 bases and J dropped 3 bases, with 15 bases sitting between them. Germline CDR1 reads SNHLY; CDR2 reads FYNNEI. The CDR3 sequence: CASKGLTVKETQYF. In DNA form, the CDR3 reads TGTGCCAGCAAGGGCCTGACCGTCAAAGAGACCCAGTACTTC.

The V and J genes are TRBV14 and TRBJ2-1; the D gene is possibly TRBD2 (6 bases). The CDR3 length is 15 residues. The germline V gene encodes CDR1 SGHDN and CDR2 FVKESK. V dropped 4 bases and J dropped 4 bases, with 14 bases sitting between them. The CDR3 nucleotides are TGTGCCAGCAGCCCTCTACTAGCAGGGTACAATGAGCAGTTCTTC. Translated: CASSPLLAGYNEQFF.

The chain couples TRBV20-1 to TRBJ1-1, with a tentative D call TRBD1 (5 bases). Germline values: CDR1 DFQATT, CDR2 SNEGSKA (reference sequence). The V and J ends lost 2 bases and 2 bases respectively, with 9 bases between them. The CDR3 totals 13 residues. The CDR3 region has the DNA TGCAGTGCTAGAAGGGACCGTAACACTGAAGCTTTCTTT. As protein: CSARRDRNTEAFF.

The CDR3 loop is CASGGRGNTEAFF. DNA for the CDR3: TGTGCCAGCGGGGGGCGCGGGAACACTGAAGCTTTCTTT. This chain links TRBV12-3 or TRBV12-4 with TRBJ1-1; D might be TRBD1 (6 bases). V lost 8 bases and J 1 base, leaving 11 bases between the germline ends. The CDR3 runs 13 residues.

The chain combines TRBV7-6 with TRBJ2-1; TRBD2 matches at 9 bases. The CDR3 totals 17 residues. Per the germline V gene, CDR1 is SGHVS and CDR2 is FNYEAQ. V lost 1 base, J lost 4 bases, and 8 bases stayed unmatched. The CDR3 DNA reads TGTGCCAGCAGCTTAGGTCTTGCGGGAGGGCCGTACAATGAGCAGTTCTTC. Its protein is CASSLGLAGGPYNEQFF.

This chain connects TRBV4-1 to TRBJ1-2, with D tentatively TRBD1 (6 bases). The CDR3 covers 13 residues. Deletions cut 1 base from V and 6 bases from J, with 9 bases between. The germline V gene encodes CDR1 MGHRA and CDR2 YSYEKL. This CDR3 is CASSQAGADGYTF. The DNA for the CDR3 is TGCGCCAGCAGCCAAGCGGGGGCCGATGGCTACACCTTC.

The chain has TRBV7-9 and TRBJ2-1; 8 bases match TRBD2. Germline V lookup: CDR1 SEHNR, CDR2 FQNEAQ (reference sequence). Trimming at V came to 5 bases and at J to 4 bases, leaving 7 bases not matched to a gene. This CDR3 is built from 15 residues. The CDR3 loop reads CASSPSGGRYNEQFF. DNA for the CDR3: TGTGCCAGCAGCCCAAGCGGGGGCCGTTACAATGAGCAGTTCTTC.